Presented here are 5 T cell receptor beta chains from one specimen sequenced in a study of OX40 agonist ivuxolimab in advanced cancers. The table came from immunoSEQ multiplex PCR; TCRdb's copy has only in-frame clones and leaves some out. The table includes around 60,000 clones, about 90% detected once. The sample here was CD4+ or CD8+ T cells sorted from blood, taken in a trial of the OX40 agonist ivuxolimab. These receptors all come from an adult with an advanced solid tumor such as melanoma, head and neck, liver or kidney cancer.

The chain recombines TRBV6-1 with TRBJ1-1, with a tentative D call TRBD1 (6 bases). The V and J ends lost 6 bases and 1 base respectively, with 15 bases between them. There are 15 residues in the CDR3. Per the germline V gene, CDR1 is MNHNS and CDR2 is SASEGT. CDR3 sequence reads: CASSERGLGNTEAFF. The CDR3 region has the DNA TGTGCCAGCAGCGAGAGGGGGTTGGGGAACACTGAAGCTTTCTTT.

The chain combines TRBV29-1 with TRBJ2-7; perhaps TRBD2 as D (6 bases). The CDR3 has 16 residues. V was pared by 6 bases and J by 0 bases, with 21 bases between. Germline CDR1 reads SQVTM; CDR2 reads ANQGSEA. The CDR3 loop is CSVGYRRDLFSYEQYF. The CDR3 nucleotides are TGCAGCGTAGGATACCGCCGGGACTTATTCTCCTACGAGCAGTACTTC.

The chain recombines TRBV18 with TRBJ2-7, with no clear D. V gave up 3 bases and J gave up 0 bases, with 6 bases separating them. This CDR3 is 13 amino acids long. Per germline, CDR1 KGHSH and CDR2 LQKENI. CDR3 in DNA: TGTGCCAGCTCACCTTCGAGCTCCTACGAGCAGTACTTC. Amino acids: CASSPSSSYEQYF.

The chain is built from TRBV6-6 and TRBJ1-5, with 9 bases fitting TRBD1. The CDR3 is made up of 15 amino acids. CDR1 and CDR2 (germline): MNHNY, SVGAGI (reference sequence). V dropped 5 bases and J dropped 4; count of bases not matched to a gene: 6. The CDR3 is CASSPTGTGNQPQHF. CDR3 in DNA: TGTGCCAGCAGTCCAACCGGGACAGGGAATCAGCCCCAGCATTTT.

The rearrangement joins TRBV11-3 to TRBJ2-3; TRBD2 agrees at 7 bases. With V trimmed by 5 bases and J by 2 bases, 7 bases remained unmatched. The CDR3 extends over 15 amino acids. Germline CDR1 reads SGHNT; CDR2 reads YENEEA. CDR3 bases: TGTGCCAGCAGCCTCGGGCTAGCGGACACAGATACGCAGTATTTT. Its protein product is CASSLGLADTDTQYF.